This TCR beta chain was recorded in a study of blood T cell repertoires in COVID-19. Study overall: T cells, B-cell-depleted T cells, or PBMCs supplied cDNA or gDNA.

Generated by immunoSEQ multiplex PCR, the TCRdb table keeps only in-frame clones and is missing some. The repertoire holds 400,000 to 450,000 clones, with approximately 89% as singletons. The CDR3 extends over 19 amino acids. The chain uses TRBV21-1 and TRBJ2-3; the table's D call, TRBD1, was not checked against the DNA. TRBV21-1 is listed as a pseudogene. Sequencing was done on a sample of peripheral blood. This clonotype was sampled from a woman aged 40 to 50 with COVID-19, enrolled during active disease. CDR3: CASSKADSSGHALTDTQYF. The CDR3 DNA sequence: TGTGCCAGCAGCAAAGCAGACTCATCGGGACACGCTCTCACAGATACGCAGTATTTT.